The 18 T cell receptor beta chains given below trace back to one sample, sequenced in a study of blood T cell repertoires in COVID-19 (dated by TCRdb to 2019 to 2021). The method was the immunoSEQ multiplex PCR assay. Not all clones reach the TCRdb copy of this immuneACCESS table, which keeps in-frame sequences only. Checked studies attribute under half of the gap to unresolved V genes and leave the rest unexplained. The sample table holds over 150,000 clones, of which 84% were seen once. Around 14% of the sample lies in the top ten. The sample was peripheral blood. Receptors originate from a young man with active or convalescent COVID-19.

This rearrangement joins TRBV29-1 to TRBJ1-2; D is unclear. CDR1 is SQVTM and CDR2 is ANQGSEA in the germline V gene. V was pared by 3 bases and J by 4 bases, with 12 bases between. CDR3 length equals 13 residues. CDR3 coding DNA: TGCAGCGTTGATTCCAACTCGGGCTATGGCTACACCTTC. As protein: CSVDSNSGYGYTF.

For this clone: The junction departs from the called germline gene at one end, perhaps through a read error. CDR3 protein: CASSTKGTGGYF. CDR3 nucleotides: TGTGCCAGCAGCACGAAGGGGACAGGGGGTTATTTT. V is TRBV6-2 or TRBV6-3 and J is TRBJ1-5; 11 bases map to TRBD1. CDR1 is MNHEY and CDR2 is SVGEGT in the germline V gene. CDR3 length: 12 residues.

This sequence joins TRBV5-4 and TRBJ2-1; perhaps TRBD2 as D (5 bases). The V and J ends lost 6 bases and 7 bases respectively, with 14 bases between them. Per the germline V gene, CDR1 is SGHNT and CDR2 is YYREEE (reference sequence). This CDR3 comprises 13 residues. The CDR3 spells CASKNPGRNEQFF. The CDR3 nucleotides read TGTGCCAGCAAGAACCCTGGGAGAAATGAGCAGTTCTTC.

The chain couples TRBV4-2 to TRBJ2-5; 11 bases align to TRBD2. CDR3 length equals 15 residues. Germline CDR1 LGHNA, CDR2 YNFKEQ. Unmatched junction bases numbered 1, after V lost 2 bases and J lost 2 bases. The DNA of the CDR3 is TGTGCCAGCAGCCAACCTAGCGGGGGGCAAGAGACCCAGTACTTC. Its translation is CASSQPSGGQETQYF.

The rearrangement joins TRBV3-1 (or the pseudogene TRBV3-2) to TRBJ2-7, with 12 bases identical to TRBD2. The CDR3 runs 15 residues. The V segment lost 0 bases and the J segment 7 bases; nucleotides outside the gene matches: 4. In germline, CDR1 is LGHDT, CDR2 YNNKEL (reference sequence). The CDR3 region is CASSQDLAGGREQYF. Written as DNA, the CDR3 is TGTGCCAGCAGCCAAGATCTAGCGGGGGGGCGAGAGCAGTACTTC.

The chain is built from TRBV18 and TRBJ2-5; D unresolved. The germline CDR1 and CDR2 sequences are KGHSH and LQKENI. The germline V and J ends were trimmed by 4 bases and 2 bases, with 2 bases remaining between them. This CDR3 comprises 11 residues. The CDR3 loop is CASSLQETQYF. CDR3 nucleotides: TGTGCCAGCTCACTACAAGAGACCCAGTACTTC.

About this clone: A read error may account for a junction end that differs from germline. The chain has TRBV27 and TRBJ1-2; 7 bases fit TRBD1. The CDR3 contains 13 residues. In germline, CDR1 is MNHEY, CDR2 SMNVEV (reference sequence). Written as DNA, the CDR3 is TGTGCCAGCAGTCCCAGGGGGAACTACGGCTACACCTTC. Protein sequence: CASSPRGNYGYTF.

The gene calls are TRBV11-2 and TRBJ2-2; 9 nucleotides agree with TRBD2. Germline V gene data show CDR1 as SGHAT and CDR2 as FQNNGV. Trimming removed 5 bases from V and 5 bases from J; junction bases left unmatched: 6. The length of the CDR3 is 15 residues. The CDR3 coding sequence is TGTGCCAGCAGCCGTACTAGCGGGCCTACCGGGGAGCTGTTTTTT. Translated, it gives CASSRTSGPTGELFF.

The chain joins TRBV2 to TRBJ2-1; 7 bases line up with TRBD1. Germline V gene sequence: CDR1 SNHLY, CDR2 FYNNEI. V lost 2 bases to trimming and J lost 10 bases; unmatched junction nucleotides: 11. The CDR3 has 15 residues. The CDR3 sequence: CASSEKPTGQREQFF. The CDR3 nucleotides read TGTGCCAGCAGTGAAAAACCTACGGGACAGCGGGAGCAGTTCTTC.

The CDR3 nucleotides are TGTGCCAGCCGCGGGGAGGGGCCCTCTGGAAACACCATATATTTT. The encoded protein is CASRGEGPSGNTIYF. The chain combines TRBV28 with TRBJ1-3; D is perhaps TRBD1 (5 bases). CDR1 is MDHEN and CDR2 is SYDVKM in the germline V gene. The CDR3 extends over 15 amino acids. Trimming removed 8 bases at V and 0 bases at J, with 14 bases between.

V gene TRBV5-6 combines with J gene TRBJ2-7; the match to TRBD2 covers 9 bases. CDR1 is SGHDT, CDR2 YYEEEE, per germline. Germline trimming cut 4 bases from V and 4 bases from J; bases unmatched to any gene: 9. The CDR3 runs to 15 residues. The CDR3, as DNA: TGTGCCAGCAGCCGCGGGGGGGTAAGCGGATACGAGCAGTACTTC. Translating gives CASSRGGVSGYEQYF.

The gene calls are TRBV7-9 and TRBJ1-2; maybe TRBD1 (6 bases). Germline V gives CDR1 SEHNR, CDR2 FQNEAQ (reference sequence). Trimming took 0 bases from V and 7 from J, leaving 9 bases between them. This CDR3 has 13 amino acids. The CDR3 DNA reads TGTGCCAGCAGCTTAGCACAGGGTGGTGGCTACACCTTC. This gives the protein CASSLAQGGGYTF. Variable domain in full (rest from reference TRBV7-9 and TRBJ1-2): DTGVSQNPRHKITKRGQNVTFRCDPISEHNRLYWYRQTLGQGPEFLTYFQNEAQLEKSRLLSDRFSAERPKGSFSTLEIQRTEQGDSAMYLCASSLAQGGGYTFGSGTRLTVV.

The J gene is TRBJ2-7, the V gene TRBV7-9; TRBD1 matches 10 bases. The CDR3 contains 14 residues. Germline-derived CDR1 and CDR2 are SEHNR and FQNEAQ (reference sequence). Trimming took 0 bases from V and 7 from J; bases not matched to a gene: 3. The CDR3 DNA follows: TGTGCCAGCAGCTTAGCAGGGACAGGGGTTGAGCAGTACTTC. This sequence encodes CASSLAGTGVEQYF. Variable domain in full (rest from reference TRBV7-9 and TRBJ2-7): DTGVSQNPRHKITKRGQNVTFRCDPISEHNRLYWYRQTLGQGPEFLTYFQNEAQLEKSRLLSDRFSAERPKGSFSTLEIQRTEQGDSAMYLCASSLAGTGVEQYFGPGTRLTVT.

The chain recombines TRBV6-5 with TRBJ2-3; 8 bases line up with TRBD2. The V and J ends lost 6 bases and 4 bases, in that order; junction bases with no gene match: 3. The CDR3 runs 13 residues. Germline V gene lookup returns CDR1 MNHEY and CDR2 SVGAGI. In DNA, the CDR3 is TGTGCCAGCAGGAGACTAGCGTCAGATACGCAGTATTTT. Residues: CASRRLASDTQYF.

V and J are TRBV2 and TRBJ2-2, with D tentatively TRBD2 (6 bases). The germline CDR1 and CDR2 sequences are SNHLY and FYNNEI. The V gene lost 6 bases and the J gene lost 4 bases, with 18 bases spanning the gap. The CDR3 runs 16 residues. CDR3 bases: TGTGCCAGCAGGGTAGGCGGAGGGCTCCTCACCGGGGAGCTGTTTTTT. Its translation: CASRVGGGLLTGELFF. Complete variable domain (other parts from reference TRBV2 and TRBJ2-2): EPEVTQTPSHQVTQMGQEVILRCVPISNHLYFYWYRQILGQKVEFLVSFYNNEISEKSEIFDDQFSVERPDGSNFTLKIRSTKLEDSAMYFCASRVGGGLLTGELFFGEGSRLTVL.

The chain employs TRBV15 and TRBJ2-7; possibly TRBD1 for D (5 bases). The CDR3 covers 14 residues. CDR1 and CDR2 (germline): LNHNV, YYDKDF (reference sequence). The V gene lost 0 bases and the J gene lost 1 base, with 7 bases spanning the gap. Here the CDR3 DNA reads TGTGCCACCAGCAGAGATTCAGGGTCCTACGAGCAGTACTTC. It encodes CATSRDSGSYEQYF.

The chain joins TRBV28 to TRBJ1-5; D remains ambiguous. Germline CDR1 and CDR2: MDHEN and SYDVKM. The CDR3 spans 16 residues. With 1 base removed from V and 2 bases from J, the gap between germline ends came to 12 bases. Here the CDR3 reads CASSLLRLQGNQPQHF. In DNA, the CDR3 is TGTGCCAGCAGTTTATTACGTCTTCAGGGCAATCAGCCCCAGCATTTT.

This CDR3 reads CASSQDRGQGQPQHF. The CDR3 DNA reads as TGTGCCAGCAGCCAAGACAGGGGGCAGGGGCAGCCCCAGCATTTT. V is TRBV4-2 and J is TRBJ1-5, with 8 bases lining up with TRBD1. The V gene end was trimmed by 0 bases and the J gene end by 7 bases; junction bases not matched to a gene: 5. Germline CDR1 is LGHNA and CDR2 is YNFKEQ. This CDR3 region has 15 residues.